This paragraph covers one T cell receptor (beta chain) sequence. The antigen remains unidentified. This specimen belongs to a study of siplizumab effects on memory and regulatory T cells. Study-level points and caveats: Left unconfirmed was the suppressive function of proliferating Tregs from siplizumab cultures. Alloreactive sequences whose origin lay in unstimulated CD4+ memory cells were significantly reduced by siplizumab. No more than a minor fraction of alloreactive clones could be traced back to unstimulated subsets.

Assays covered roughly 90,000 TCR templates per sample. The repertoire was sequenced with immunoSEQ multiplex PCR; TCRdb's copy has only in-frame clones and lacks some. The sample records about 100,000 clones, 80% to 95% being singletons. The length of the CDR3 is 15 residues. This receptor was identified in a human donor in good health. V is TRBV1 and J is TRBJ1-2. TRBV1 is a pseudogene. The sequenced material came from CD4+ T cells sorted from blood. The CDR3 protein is CTSSQSQTQTYGYTF. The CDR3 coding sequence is TGCACCAGCAGCCAATCGCAAACCCAGACGTATGGCTACACCTTC.